This T cell receptor beta chain was sequenced during a study of cytomegalovirus exposure and HLA in healthy donors (dated by TCRdb to the late 2010s). For the wider study: According to an earlier analysis of a few hundred of the donors, about 179 million T cells yielded over 100 million unique TCR beta sequences and approximately 280 Gb of sequence data. The later analysis used no new phenotypic data to find candidate immune exposures, relying instead on TCR beta sequences and their occurrence across donors. Because of strong linkage in the cohort, 5 or 6 DR-DQ haplotypes were treated as single units for association and clustering. Among the roughly 400 genotyped donors, more than 70% belonged to the genetic ancestry cluster associated with self-reported Caucasian donors. A later analysis re-examined previously published TCR beta repertoires from more than 650 donors and added high-resolution HLA genotyping to investigate patterns of TCR occurrence. An early release covering about 600 HLA-typed donors comprised approximately 290 gigabases of sequencing data and 85 million to 100 million unique TCR sequences. Every discovery cohort repertoire had been produced on one sequencing platform. Typing coverage varied by locus: about 629-630 donors for A, B, C, DRB1 and DQB1; roughly 560 for DQA1; about 590 for DPA1; about 450 for DPB1. An earlier analysis of 587 of the donors used high-throughput TCR beta sequencing to judge whether each TCR beta V gene segment behaved as functional or pseudogenic. High-throughput TCR immunosequencing, statistical association of individual TCRs with disease status, and machine learning were combined to predict cytomegalovirus infection status. In addition to the first cohort of around 670 subjects, a separate validation cohort of over 90 different subjects was used. Among roughly 370 genotyped donors of the cohort, an average of approximately 240,000 unique TCR beta nucleotide sequences were sequenced per donor, 15% to 20% of them non-productive. The T cell repertoires of 700 or so subjects were profiled by immunosequencing and related to cytomegalovirus serostatus. In a later genetic analysis, genome-wide SNP genotypes for about three fifths of the roughly 670 donors were used, and that subset was treated as a discovery cohort. Donor age, sex, ethnicity and CMV serostatus were collected together with the repertoire data. Both class I and class II loci were covered by HLA typing, at four-digit resolution. The study aimed to test whether cataloging public T cell receptors could reveal signatures of past pathogen exposure.

The count of this clone is one. Its binding antigen is unknown. No base quality values were provided; no much bigger clone lies one nucleotide off. Measured from the cysteine to the phenylalanine, the CDR3 is 13 residues long. The DNA shown is the 39-base CDR3, in frame from base 1. Looking up the germline V gene (reference sequence) yields CDR1 LNHDA and CDR2 SQIVND. V lost 3 bases and J lost 0 bases; the stretch between them is 5 bases long. Here is what the overall study found, with its caveats: In a later genetic analysis, fewer N-insertions in productive TCRs were reported among donors in an Asian-associated ancestry cluster than the roughly 700-donor mean. A further reported finding was that TCR beta sequences accurately predicted the HLA-A and HLA-B alleles for most subjects in the first cohort. Linkage disequilibrium might explain the correlated functional status among segregating V segments, but an unknown experimental factor could not be excluded. In both the original and validation cohorts, the classifier was reported to diagnose cytomegalovirus status with high specificity and sensitivity. In a later analysis, several top co-occurrence clusters were reported to appear linked to parvovirus B19, influenza, CMV and Epstein-Barr virus. Presence/absence analyses assumed roughly uniform sequencing depth across donors, an assumption that may not hold. In vitro tests confirmed that a few of the cytomegalovirus-associated TCR beta chains recognize cytomegalovirus antigens. Strong co-occurrence of HLA alleles, especially DR and DQ, made assigning TCR associations to individual alleles difficult. HLA typing was unavailable for some donors at each locus, so association tests used only the typed subset. This cohort had only TCR beta chains sequenced, and the lack of alpha or paired-chain data limited which features could be detected. Because counts were too low, some 16 rarely observed V segments, including chromosome 9 orphons, were excluded from the earlier analysis of several hundred of the donors. A later analysis found that most CMV-associated TCR beta chains appeared HLA-restricted, with HLA associations seemingly driven largely by CMV exposure. In an earlier analysis of over 550 of the donors, most TCR beta V segments were observed in productive rearrangements about 87% or about 30% of the time, broadly matching IMGT annotations. It was suggested by the authors that the approach could potentially be generalized to other disease states and immunological phenotypes. In a later analysis, some 17,000 TCR beta sequences were associated with specific HLA alleles at a false discovery rate of 0.05. In the study, about 150 TCR beta chains were listed as associated with cytomegalovirus. While some public TCRs were present in many individuals, most TCR sequences turned up only very rarely across donors. The sequencing pipeline was judged likely to have produced a cluster of highly shared sequence variants as a technical artifact. Some IMGT-functional V segments, including TRBV6-2 and TRBV6-3, could not be distinguished by the 87-base-pair reads and were therefore excluded. According to a later analysis, TCR association rates differed among HLA loci, with DRB1 alleles showing the most associated TCRs and HLA-C alleles showing the fewest. In a later analysis, HLA-associated TCR beta chains were found to be more clonally expanded and to have lower generation probabilities than equally common non-associated chains. An association between a missense DCLRE1C variant and V-gene and J-gene trimming of TCR beta chains was found in a later genetic analysis and replicated in an independent cohort. Immune exposure information for the cohort was limited to CMV serostatus.

The protocol used for the library was the immunoSEQ multiplex PCR assay. For the multiplex PCR, a mixture combining 60 forward primers for TCR Vbeta segments and 13 reverse primers for TCR Jbeta segments was used. The CDR3 region of rearranged TCR beta genes was amplified from genomic DNA by a multiplex PCR assay. The Illumina HiSeq System was used to sequence the amplified TCR beta libraries as 87-base-pair reads. As for the authors' bioinformatics: Across the 670 or so repertoires, a later analysis counted 60 million to 90 million unique TCR beta chains, around 10 million of which were shared by at least two donors. A nearest-neighbor algorithm error-corrected the raw reads and collapsed the reads into unique sequences, merging closely related sequences to remove PCR and sequencing errors. V, D and J gene segments were assigned by aligning CDR3 sequences to IMGT reference sequences. For a sequence to be retained, a match of at least six nucleotides was required to both a V gene segment and a J gene segment. Rearrangements were classified as productive when the CDR3 lacked stop codons and remained in frame with V and J, and all other rearrangements were classified as non-productive. CDR3 was defined according to IMGT convention as the region running from the second conserved V-encoded cysteine to the conserved J-encoded phenylalanine. The earlier analysis of 587 of the donors excluded sequences that lacked an unambiguous match to a single V gene segment. An earlier analysis of about 590 of the donors classified V segments as functional when productive rearrangements were above 56.7% and as segregating when the standard deviation between donors was above 5%. To diagnose cytomegalovirus status from the catalog of TCR beta chain sequences, a statistical classification framework was built. In a later analysis, V and J genes were assigned by comparing TCR nucleotide sequences against IMGT/GENE-DB human TR gene sequences. In a later analysis, CDR3 sequences and most-parsimonious VDJ recombination scenarios were assigned using the TCRdist pipeline. In a later analysis, each TCR beta chain was defined by its CDR3 amino acid sequence together with its V-gene family, and reads lacking a unique V-gene family were excluded. To address suspected cross-contamination and a sequencing artifact, a later analysis removed 592 highly shared, low-generation-probability nucleotide sequences. For each public chain, a later analysis derived a clonal expansion index from normalized ranks of inferred template counts within each repertoire. Generation probabilities in a later analysis came from a VDJ recombination model fitted to out-of-frame rearrangements, and those results were checked against IGoR. Hypergeometric tests were used in a later analysis to score TCR-TCR, TCR-HLA and TCR-CMV co-occurrence, with a repertoire-size bias correction applied to the TCR pairs. False discovery rates were estimated in a later analysis by permuting HLA or CMV assignments 20 times. A later analysis grouped co-occurring TCRs with DBSCAN, adding TCRdist sequence similarity when clustering within HLA-allele-positive subsets. Repertoires with fewer than 30,000 or more than 120,000 public chains were left out of co-occurrence clustering, as were four to six repertoires with anomalous nucleotide sharing. TCRdb carries this immuneACCESS record with in-frame sequences only. Its versions omit some clonotypes, under half of them owing to an unresolved V gene in the studies checked, with the rest unexplained. V, J and clone size were drawn from that table, and D and trimming were deduced from the DNA. Counted in this sample were tens of thousands of clones; about 70% of them appeared once. Jointly, the top ten make up 2.1% of the sample.

In total, 666 healthy bone marrow donors made up the cohort. At the time of sampling, every cohort member was nominally healthy, though immune exposures that went unrecorded were likely present. The donor was CMV seronegative and belonged to the group of roughly 330 seronegative cohort members. A peripheral blood sample was provided by each donor, and peripheral blood mononuclear cells were used for TCR beta sequencing. Genomic DNA extraction from the blood cell samples was performed with the Qiagen DNeasy Blood Extraction Kit. This receptor was taken from a man aged 25 to 40 in good health and CMV-seronegative. The chain employs TRBV19 and TRBJ1-1; the D gene is not confidently resolved. Sequencing used PBMCs. The bases read TGTGCCAGTAGTATTGGCATGAACACTGAAGCTTTCTTT. It specifies CASSIGMNTEAFF.